These T cell receptor beta chains were read from a single sample in a study of blood T cell repertoires in COVID-19. Produced via immunoSEQ multiplex PCR; TCRdb's table is partial and in-frame only. The sample carries around 100,000 clones, approximately 88% recorded once. The sample was peripheral blood. The source is a woman aged 55-75 years with acute or convalescent COVID-19. CDR3s include the opening cysteine and the closing phenylalanine or tryptophan. Fields, in order: clone size, V gene, D gene, J gene, CDR3 DNA, CDR3 protein. The D gene is left open where the match is weak. Clone size is not always given. Where it is, it says once, few, many or a class for expanded clones.

>NA|TRBV29-1|TRBD2|TRBJ2-7
TGCAGCGTCCAAAGGGACGGGAGGGCCGACGAGCAGTACTTC
CSVQRDGRADEQYF
>NA|TRBV5-5|NA|TRBJ1-1
TGTGCCAGCAGCTTGTGGGCCGGGAACACTGAAGCTTTCTTT
CASSLWAGNTEAFF
>NA|TRBV11-3|TRBD1|TRBJ1-6
TGTGCCAGCAGCTCGCAGGGGGATTATAATTCACCCCTCCACTTT
CASSSQGDYNSPLHF
>NA|TRBV19|NA|TRBJ1-1
TGTGCCAGTAGTAAGGAGACAGTAAACACTGAAGCTTTCTTT
CASSKETVNTEAFF
>once|TRBV27|NA|TRBJ2-3
TGTGCCAGCAGTTTCGGGTCAACCACAGATACGCAGTATTTT
CASSFGSTTDTQYF
>NA|TRBV3-1/TRBV3-2|NA|TRBJ1-2
TGTGCCAGCAGCCAAGCGACCCGACATAGCTACACCTTC
CASSQATRHSYTF
>NA|TRBV6-5|NA|TRBJ1-3
TGTGCCAGCAGTTACTCAGCTTCTGGAAACACCATATATTTT
CASSYSASGNTIYF
>NA|TRBV18|TRBD1|TRBJ1-1
TGTGCCAGCTCACAGGGACAGGCACAAAACACTGAAGCTTTCTTT
CASSQGQAQNTEAFF
>NA|TRBV3-1/TRBV3-2|TRBD2|TRBJ2-3
TGTGCCAGCAGCCCAAAGGCGGGGAGGGCCGGAGATACGCAGTATTTT
CASSPKAGRAGDTQYF
>NA|TRBV5-1|TRBD1|TRBJ1-2
TGCGCCAGCAGCTTGGGTGGGACAGCTCTTAACTATGGCTACACCTTC
CASSLGGTALNYGYTF